This T cell receptor (beta chain) is from a study of CD8+CD57+ T cells in acquired aplastic anemia. Study in general: The study obtained about 11 million reads on average for CD4+ cells from healthy donors.

Germline CDR1 and CDR2: MNHNS and SASEGT. Between the trimmed V and J ends, which lost 0 bases and 1 base, there was a span of 4 bases. The CDR3 spans 15 residues. Genomic DNA constituted the template upon which TCR beta VDJ and CDR3 profiling was performed. TCRdb called the reads again in MiXCR, with one record for every CDR3 protein. The sample includes around 68,000 distinct CDR3 sequences, around 50% of them seen just once. The receptor was isolated from a human donor in good health, serving as a control. This chain connects TRBV6-1 to TRBJ2-6, with D hard to call. Sequenced sample: sorted CD4+, CD8+, or CD8+CD57+ T cells (not recorded which) from PBMCs. The chain's CDR3 is CASSEAASGANVLTF. The CDR3 bases are TGTGCCAGCAGTGAAGCAGCGTCTGGGGCCAACGTCCTGACTTTC.